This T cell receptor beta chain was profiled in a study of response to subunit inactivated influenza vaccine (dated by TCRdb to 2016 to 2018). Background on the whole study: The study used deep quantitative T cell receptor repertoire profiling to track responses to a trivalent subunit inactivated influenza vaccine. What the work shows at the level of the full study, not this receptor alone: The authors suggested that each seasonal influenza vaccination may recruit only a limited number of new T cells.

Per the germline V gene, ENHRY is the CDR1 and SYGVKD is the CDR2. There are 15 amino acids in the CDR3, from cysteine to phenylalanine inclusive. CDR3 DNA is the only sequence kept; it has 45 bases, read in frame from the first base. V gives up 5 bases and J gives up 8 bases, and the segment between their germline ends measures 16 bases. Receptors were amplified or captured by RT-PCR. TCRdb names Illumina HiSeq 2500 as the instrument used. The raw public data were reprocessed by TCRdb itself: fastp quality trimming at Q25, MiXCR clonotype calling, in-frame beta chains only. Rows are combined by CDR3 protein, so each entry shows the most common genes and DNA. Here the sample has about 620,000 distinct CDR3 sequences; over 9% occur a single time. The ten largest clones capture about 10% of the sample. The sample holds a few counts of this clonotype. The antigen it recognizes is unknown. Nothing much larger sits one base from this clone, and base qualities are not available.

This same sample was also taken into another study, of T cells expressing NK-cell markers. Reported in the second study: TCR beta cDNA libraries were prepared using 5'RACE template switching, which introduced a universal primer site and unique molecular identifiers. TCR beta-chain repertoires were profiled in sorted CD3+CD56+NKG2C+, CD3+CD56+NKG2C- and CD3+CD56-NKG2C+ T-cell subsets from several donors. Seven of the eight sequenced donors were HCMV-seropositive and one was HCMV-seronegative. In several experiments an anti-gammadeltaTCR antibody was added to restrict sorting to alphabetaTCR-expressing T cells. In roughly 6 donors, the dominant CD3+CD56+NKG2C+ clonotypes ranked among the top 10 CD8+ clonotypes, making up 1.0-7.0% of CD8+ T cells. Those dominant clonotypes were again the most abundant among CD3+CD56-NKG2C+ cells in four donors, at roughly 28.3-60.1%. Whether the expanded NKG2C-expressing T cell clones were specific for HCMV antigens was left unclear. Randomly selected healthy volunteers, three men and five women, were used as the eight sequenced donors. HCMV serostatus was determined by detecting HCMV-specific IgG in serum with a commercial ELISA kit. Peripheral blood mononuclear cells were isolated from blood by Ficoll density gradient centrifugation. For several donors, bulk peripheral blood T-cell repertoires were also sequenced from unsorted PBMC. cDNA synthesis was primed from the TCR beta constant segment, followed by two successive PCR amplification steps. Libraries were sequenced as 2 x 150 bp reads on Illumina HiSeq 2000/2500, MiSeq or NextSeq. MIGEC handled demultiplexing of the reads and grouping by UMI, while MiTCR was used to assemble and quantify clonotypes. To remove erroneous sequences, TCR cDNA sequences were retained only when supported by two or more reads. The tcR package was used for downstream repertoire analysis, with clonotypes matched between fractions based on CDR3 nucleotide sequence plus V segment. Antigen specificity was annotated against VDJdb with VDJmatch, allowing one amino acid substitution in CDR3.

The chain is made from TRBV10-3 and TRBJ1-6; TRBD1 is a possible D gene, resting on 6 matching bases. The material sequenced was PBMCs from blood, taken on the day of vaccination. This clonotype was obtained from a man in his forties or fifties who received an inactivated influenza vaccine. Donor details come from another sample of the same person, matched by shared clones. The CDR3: CAISLQGQPDSPLHF. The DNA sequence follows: TGTGCCATCAGTTTACAGGGCCAGCCGGATTCACCCCTCCACTTT.